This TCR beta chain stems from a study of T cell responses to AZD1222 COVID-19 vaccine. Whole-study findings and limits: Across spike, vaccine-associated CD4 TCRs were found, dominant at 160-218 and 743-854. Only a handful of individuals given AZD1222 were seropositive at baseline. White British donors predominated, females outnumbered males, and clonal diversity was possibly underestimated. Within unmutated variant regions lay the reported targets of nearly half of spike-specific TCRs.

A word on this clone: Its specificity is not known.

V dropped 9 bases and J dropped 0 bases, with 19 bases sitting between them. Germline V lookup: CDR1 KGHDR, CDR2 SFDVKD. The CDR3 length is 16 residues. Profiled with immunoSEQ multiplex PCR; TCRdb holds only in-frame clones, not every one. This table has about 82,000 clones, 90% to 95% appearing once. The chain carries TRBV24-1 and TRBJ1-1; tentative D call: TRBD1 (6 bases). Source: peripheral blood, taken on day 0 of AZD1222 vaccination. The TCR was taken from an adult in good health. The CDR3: CATAAGRTEMNTEAFF. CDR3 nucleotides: TGTGCCACCGCCGCCGGACGGACAGAGATGAACACTGAAGCTTTCTTT.